These 5 T cell receptor beta chains were sequenced from one sample in a study of CXCR3-negative and CXCR3-positive naive CD8 T cells. Each TRB cDNA library was prepared by 5' RACE (with UMI labels). TCRdb reprocessed the 5' RACE reads and stores each CDR3 protein as one record, lacking DNA. This sample's clone table lists 150,000 or so distinct CDR3 sequences. The sample taken for sequencing was naive CXCR3- CD8+ T cells from blood. Subset reported: CD45RO-CCR7+CD27+CD95- naive CD8+ T cells lacking CXCR3 (TNR3-). The receptors originated from a human donor in good health. Some clones in this sample may be carry-over from other donors' samples.

J is TRBJ1-1 and V is TRBV2. This CDR3 is built from 13 residues. Per the germline V gene, CDR1 is SNHLY and CDR2 is FYNNEI. CDR3 loop: CASSEALFAEAFF. Full variable domain (remainder filled in from reference TRBV2 and TRBJ1-1): EPEVTQTPSHQVTQMGQEVILRCVPISNHLYFYWYRQILGQKVEFLVSFYNNEISEKSEIFDDQFSVERPDGSNFTLKIRSTKLEDSAMYFCASSEALFAEAFFGQGTRLTVV.

The chain combines TRBV9 with TRBJ1-1; TCRdb picks TRBD1, but there is no DNA to check that call. The CDR3 length is 18 residues. Germline assignment: CDR1 SGDLS and CDR2 YYNGEE. Here the CDR3 reads CASSVGGGTALPNTEAFF.

CDR3 region: CASSLFPGGSYNEQFF. This sequence joins TRBV5-6 and TRBJ2-1; TCRdb's D call of TRBD1 is untestable without DNA. Germline V lookup: CDR1 SGHDT, CDR2 YYEEEE. The CDR3 spans 16 residues. Full variable domain (missing parts from reference TRBV5-6 and TRBJ2-1): DAGVTQSPTHLIKTRGQQVTLRCSPKSGHDTVSWYQQALGQGPQFIFQYYEEEERQRGNFPDRFSGHQFPNYSSELNVNALLLGDSALYLCASSLFPGGSYNEQFFGPGTRLTVL.

The V call is TRBV27, the J call TRBJ1-6. Germline lookup yields CDR1 MNHEY and CDR2 SMNVEV (reference sequence). The CDR3 runs to 14 residues. CDR3 sequence reads: CASSLPGVNSPLHF.

The chain has TRBV12-3 or TRBV12-4 and TRBJ1-1. The length of the CDR3 is 12 residues. The CDR3 spells CASSFGITEAFF.